A selection of T cell receptor beta chains follows, all from one sample in a study of blood T cell repertoires in COVID-19. The assay was immunoSEQ multiplex PCR, and TCRdb's table has in-frame clones only and misses some. The table lists 150,000 to 200,000 clones, 70% to 85% of them singletons, with around 1.2% in the top ten. The specimen was peripheral blood. The receptors here all came from a man in his 60s who had recovered from COVID-19. Each CDR3 is given with its conserved first and last residue. The D gene is left open where the match is weak. Not every row has a clone size; where given, it reads once, few, many or a size class.

j_call | v_call | d_call | clone_size | cdr3_aa | cdr3_nt
TRBJ2-1 | TRBV5-8 | NA | NA | CASRGWGAEQFF | TGTGCCAGCAGGGGGTGGGGCGCTGAGCAGTTCTTC
TRBJ2-1 | TRBV3-1/TRBV3-2 | TRBD1 | NA | CASGTGTGFGLYNEQFF | TGTGCCAGCGGTACCGGGACAGGGTTCGGGCTTTACAATGAGCAGTTCTTC
TRBJ1-1 | TRBV2 | NA | NA | CASSEWQEGTEAFF | TGTGCCAGCAGTGAATGGCAGGAGGGCACTGAAGCTTTCTTT
TRBJ1-5 | TRBV2 | NA | few | CASLQGYSNQPQHF | TGTGCCAGTCTCCAGGGTTATAGCAATCAGCCCCAGCATTTT
TRBJ1-4 | TRBV5-1 | TRBD1 | NA | CASSWGDRTNEKLFF | TGCGCCAGCAGCTGGGGGGACAGAACTAATGAAAAACTGTTTTTT
TRBJ1-2 | TRBV5-1 | TRBD1 | NA | CASSLAGGTNYGYTF | TGCGCCAGCAGCTTGGCAGGGGGGACGAACTATGGCTACACCTTC
TRBJ2-2 | TRBV5-1 | TRBD1 | NA | CASSPGTVFTGELFF | TGCGCCAGCAGTCCCGGGACAGTCTTCACCGGGGAGCTGTTTTTT
TRBJ1-3 | TRBV9 | NA | NA | CASSVTGLSGNTIYF | TGTGCCAGCAGCGTTACAGGGCTCTCTGGAAACACCATATATTTT
TRBJ2-7 | TRBV3-1/TRBV3-2 | TRBD2 | NA | CAARTSGGRYEQYF | TGTGCCGCGAGGACTAGCGGGGGGCGATACGAGCAGTACTTC
TRBJ2-7 | TRBV25-1 | TRBD1 | NA | CASRGQGDYEQYF | TGTGCCAGCAGAGGACAGGGGGACTACGAGCAGTACTTC